This TCR beta chain was profiled in a study of beta chain features in type 1 diabetes. Study at large: Age, gender, cell numbers and subset yield matched between patients and controls.

This clone has a handful of counts. Its antigen is undetermined. Sequencing targeted expressed TCRB transcripts, as all isolated RNA had been reverse transcribed. Clones were sequenced by immunoSEQ multiplex PCR, and TCRdb holds only the in-frame ones, with some missing. The sample shows about 230,000 clones, 16% of them seen only once. The study, taken as a whole, reports: Significant though moderate, a shortening of TCRB CDR3s appeared in all four CD4+ subsets of Type 1 diabetes patients. The cDNA sequencing approach could over-represent high-TCR-expressing cells. Type 1 diabetes patients had fewer VDJ junction insertions and more deletions.

Sequencing used naive CD4+ T cells from blood. This clonotype was sampled from a man aged 30 to 39 with type 1 diabetes.

CDR3 region: CASATDTQYF. The CDR3 coding sequence is TGTGCCAGCGCCACAGATACGCAGTATTTT. This chain joins TRBV7-9 and TRBJ2-3, with D hard to call. Germline CDR1 reads SEHNR; CDR2 reads FQNEAQ (reference sequence). The V end lost 8 bases, the J end lost 2 bases, and 2 bases lay between the germline ends. This CDR3 comprises 10 residues.